The clone carrying this T cell receptor (beta chain) was seen at least ten times. The antigen remains unidentified. The time point here: newly diagnosed GD, antithyroid drugs for less than 3 months. The TCR library was made from RNA that had been extracted from PBMCs in TRIzol. V was clipped by 3 bases and J by 0 bases, with 22 bases between them. CDR3 length: 19 residues. The V gene's germline CDR1 is LGHDT and CDR2 YNNKEL (reference sequence). Arm-PCR of CDR3 regions with iRepertoire HTBI primers generated TCR beta libraries. TCRdb re-derived calls from the multiplex PCR reads in MiXCR, one entry per CDR3 protein. The sample has about 440,000 distinct CDR3 sequences; 14% to 15% are singletons. This specimen belongs to a study of regulatory T cells in long-lasting Graves disease. General study results and limits: Newly diagnosed disease favored TRBV20-1 and TRBJ2-1 over persistent disease.

The data were also submitted as part of a second study, on T cells in Graves' hyperthyroidism and ophthalmopathy.

The TCR originated in a woman in her thirties with Graves disease. The source material was peripheral blood mononuclear cells (PBMCs), sampled at new diagnosis, from a patient treated with antithyroid drugs. The genes are TRBV3-1 and TRBJ2-3; TRBD2 is a possible D gene (5 bases). CDR3 nucleotides: TGTGCCAGCAGCCAGGGTAGGATCGCCGGCGGAGGAAGCACAGATACGCAGTATTTT. Amino acids: CASSQGRIAGGGSTDTQYF.